Shown below are 4 T cell receptor beta chains from a single sample sequenced in a study of regulatory T cells in long-lasting Graves disease. According to the study, TCR beta libraries were built with iRepertoire HTBI primers and CDR3-region Arm-PCR. Each CDR3 protein gets one entry after TCRdb re-called the multiplex PCR reads with MiXCR. This sample carries over 200,000 distinct CDR3 sequences, more than 15% of them seen once, and the ten largest clones take approximately 15%. Time point specified: newly diagnosed GD, antithyroid drugs for less than 3 months. The TCR library was made from RNA extracted from PBMCs. The data were also submitted as part of a second study, on T cells in Graves' hyperthyroidism and ophthalmopathy.

This sample comprised peripheral blood mononuclear cells (PBMCs), obtained at new diagnosis, from a patient treated with antithyroid drugs. All receptors come from a young woman with Graves disease.

A note on this clonotype: This may be a read error, as it is one base from a much larger clone. The chain combines TRBV6-2 or TRBV6-3 with TRBJ2-1, with TRBD2 matching over 10 bases. There are 14 residues in the CDR3. The germline V gene encodes CDR1 MNHEY and CDR2 SVGEGT. V trimming: 7 bases; J trimming: 5 bases; junction bases outside the gene matches: 5. The CDR3 DNA reads as TGTGCCAGCAAGCTTAGCGGGGGGAACAATGAGCAGTTCTTC. It encodes CASKLSGGNNEQFF.

This clonotype appeared many times. The rearrangement joins TRBV20-1 to TRBJ1-5; D is unresolved. V lost 0 bases, J lost 0 bases, and 9 bases lay in between. Germline lookup yields CDR1 DFQATT and CDR2 SNEGSKA (reference sequence). CDR3 length: 15 amino acids. CDR3 nucleotide sequence: TGCAGTGCTAGAGATCCAGTTAATAGCAATCAGCCCCAGCATTTT. The encoded protein is CSARDPVNSNQPQHF.

This clonotype was found many times. The J gene is TRBJ1-5, the V gene TRBV19; D is possibly TRBD1 (5 bases). The V and J ends lost 7 bases and 2 bases respectively, with 9 bases between them. From germline, CDR1 is LNHDA and CDR2 SQIVND (reference sequence). The CDR3 runs to 13 residues. CDR3 in amino acids: CASNRDGNQPQHF. In DNA, the CDR3 is TGTGCCAGTAACCGGGACGGCAATCAGCCCCAGCATTTT. Full variable domain (remainder filled in from reference TRBV19 and TRBJ1-5): DGGITQSPKYLFRKEGQNVTLSCEQNLNHDAMYWYRQDPGQGLRLIYYSQIVNDFQKGDIAEGYSVSREKKESFPLTVTSAQKNPTAFYLCASNRDGNQPQHFGDGTRLSIL.

The chain uses TRBV5-4 and TRBJ2-1, with 7 nucleotides matching TRBD1. This CDR3 contains 13 residues. The V gene end was trimmed by 0 bases and the J gene end by 7 bases; junction bases not matched to a gene: 1. Germline V gene lookup returns CDR1 SGHNT and CDR2 YYREEE (reference sequence). The CDR3 here is CASSLVRGNEQFF. Here the CDR3 DNA reads TGTGCCAGCAGCTTGGTCAGGGGGAATGAGCAGTTCTTC.